This record covers a single T cell receptor (beta chain). As handled by the study authors: Amplification of reference gene primers was used by the study to estimate nucleated cell counts. Repertoires were generated with immunoSEQ multiplex PCR, while TCRdb's copy carries only in-frame clones and drops some. V and J calls and clone size follow that table, whereas D and trimming were derived from the DNA. The sample lists 150,000 to 200,000 clones, 75% to 80% occurring once. This CDR3 comprises 15 residues. The ends lost 1 base at V and 7 bases at J; junction bases unmatched: 7. CDR1 and CDR2 (germline): MGHRA, YSYEKL. The data derive from a study of blood T cell repertoires in COVID-19. On the study more broadly: COVID-19 samples from acute and convalescent phases originated in the United States, Italy and Spain.

The sample comprised peripheral blood. The clonotype was recovered from a woman aged 70-85 years with acute or convalescent COVID-19. The V call is TRBV4-1, the J call TRBJ1-5; TRBD1 matches at 7 bases. CDR3 region: CASSQATDRRQPQHF. DNA of the CDR3: TGCGCCAGCAGCCAAGCAACGGACAGGCGGCAGCCCCAGCATTTT.